This T cell receptor (beta chain) was sequenced during a study of OX40 agonist ivuxolimab in advanced cancers. Across the whole study: Three patients, one with hepatocellular carcinoma and two with cutaneous melanoma, achieved partial responses.

TCRdb's table, derived via immunoSEQ multiplex PCR, lists solely in-frame clones and lacks some. Among approximately 47,000 clones, more than 70% were seen once, and the ten largest hold less than 9.5%. On this clone: Antigen unknown.

This CDR3 region has 12 residues. The V and J ends lost 5 bases and 4 bases respectively, with 8 bases between them. Germline CDR1 reads SEHNR; CDR2 reads FQNEAQ (reference sequence). Study-wide findings and caveats: With doses of 0.1 to 3.0 mg/kg, CD4+ and CD8+ blood T cells had undergone clonal expansion by week 6. CD8+ T cells averaged more expanded clones than CD4+. Clonal expansion in partial responders at 0.1-3.0 mg/kg ranked among the lowest.

The source material was CD4+ or CD8+ T cells sorted from blood, sampled in a trial of the OX40 agonist ivuxolimab. The chain combines TRBV7-9 with TRBJ1-1, with no clear D. The source is an adult with an advanced solid tumor such as melanoma, head and neck, liver or kidney cancer. CDR3 loop: CASSPMSTEAFF. CDR3 nucleotide sequence: TGTGCCAGCAGCCCCATGAGCACTGAAGCTTTCTTT.